Sequencing of this T cell receptor (beta chain) was carried out in a study of liver allograft versus peripheral blood T cells. As for the study in general: Hepatic allograft T cell receptor repertoires were evaluated relative to those present in recipients' peripheral blood.

Study outcomes and limitations: Repertoires of T cell receptors in liver allografts reportedly differed from peripheral blood repertoires.

Per germline, CDR1 SGDLS and CDR2 YYNGEE. J gave up 9 bases and V 3 bases, and 7 bases lay outside the gene matches. The CDR3 has 15 residues. TCRdb called the reads again in MiXCR, with one record for every CDR3 protein. The data show some 7,700 distinct CDR3 sequences, 16% seen once. As concerns this clonotype: Its matching antigen is unknown.

The TCR was taken from a human patient who had a liver transplant. The T cells may come from the graft donor. The chain uses TRBV9 and TRBJ1-6, with 9 bases matching TRBD1. CDR3 region: CASSAGGQGSSPLHF. DNA for the CDR3: TGTGCCAGCAGCGCCGGGGGACAGGGATCTTCACCCCTCCACTTT.